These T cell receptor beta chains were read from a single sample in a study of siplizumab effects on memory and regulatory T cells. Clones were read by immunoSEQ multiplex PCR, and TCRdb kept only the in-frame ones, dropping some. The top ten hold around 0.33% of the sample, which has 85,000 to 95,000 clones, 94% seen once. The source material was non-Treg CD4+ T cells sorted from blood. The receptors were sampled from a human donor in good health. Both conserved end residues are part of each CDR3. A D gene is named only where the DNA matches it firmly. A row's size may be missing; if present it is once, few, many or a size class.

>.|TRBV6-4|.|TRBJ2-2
CASSVVANTGELFF
TGTGCCAGCAGTGTGGTCGCGAACACCGGGGAGCTGTTTTTT
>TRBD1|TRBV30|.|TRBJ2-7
CALGQGSYEQYF
TGTGCCTTGGGACAGGGCTCCTACGAGCAGTACTTC
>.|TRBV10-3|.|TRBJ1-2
CAPPGTRRMGYTF
TGTGCCCCTCCCGGGACACGGAGAATGGGCTACACCTTC
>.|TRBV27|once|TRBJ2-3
CASTPLGVFADTQYF
TGTGCCAGCACCCCCTTAGGGGTATTTGCAGATACGCAGTATTTT
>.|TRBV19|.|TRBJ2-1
CASSIVSPNEQFF
TGTGCCAGTAGTATAGTCAGCCCCAATGAGCAGTTCTTC
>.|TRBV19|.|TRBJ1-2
CASRGGETGGYTF
TGTGCCAGTAGGGGGGGCGAGACCGGTGGCTACACCTTC
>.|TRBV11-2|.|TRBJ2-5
CASSLQETQYF
TGTGCCAGCAGCTTACAAGAGACCCAGTACTTC
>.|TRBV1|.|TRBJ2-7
CTSSRTRQERGSYEQYF
TGCACCAGCAGCCGGACCCGACAGGAGCGGGGTTCCTACGAGCAGTACTTC
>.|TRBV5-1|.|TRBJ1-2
CASSSTVYANYGYTF
TGCGCCAGCAGCTCGACAGTCTACGCTAACTATGGCTACACCTTC
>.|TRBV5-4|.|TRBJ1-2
CASSLAGGRDHGYTF
TGTGCCAGCAGCTTGGCCGGGGGGAGGGATCATGGCTACACCTTC
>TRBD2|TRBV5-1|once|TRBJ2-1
CASSPGTSGSYNEQFF
TGCGCCAGCAGCCCGGGGACTAGCGGCTCCTACAATGAGCAGTTCTTC
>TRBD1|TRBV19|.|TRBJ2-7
CASSTGQGTYEQYF
TGTGCCAGTAGTACCGGACAGGGCACCTACGAGCAGTACTTC
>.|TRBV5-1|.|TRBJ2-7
CASRYRVSYEQYF
TGCGCCAGCAGGTACAGGGTAAGTTACGAGCAGTACTTC
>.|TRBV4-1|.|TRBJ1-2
CASSRGGLYGYTF
TGCGCCAGCAGCCGGGGGGGCCTCTATGGCTACACCTTC
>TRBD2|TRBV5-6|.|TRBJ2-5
CASRNSGGAETQYF
TGTGCCAGCAGGAATAGCGGGGGGGCAGAGACCCAGTACTTC
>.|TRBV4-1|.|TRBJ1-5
CASSQTGKGNQPQHF
TGCGCCAGCAGCCAAACAGGAAAGGGCAATCAGCCCCAGCATTTT
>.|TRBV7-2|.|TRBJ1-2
CASSYSGDYGYTF
TGTGCCAGCAGCTATTCGGGAGACTATGGCTACACCTTC
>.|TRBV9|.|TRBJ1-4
CASSRRGVNEKLFF
TGTGCCAGCAGCCGTAGGGGGGTTAATGAAAAACTGTTTTTT
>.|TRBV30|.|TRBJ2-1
CAWALMEQFF
TGTGCCTGGGCCCTTATGGAGCAGTTCTTC
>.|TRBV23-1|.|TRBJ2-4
CASSQSGSKNIQYF
TGCGCCAGCAGTCAATCGGGCAGCAAAAACATTCAGTACTTC
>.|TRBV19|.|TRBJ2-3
CATTAEEAQYF
TGTGCCACCACGGCCGAAGAAGCGCAGTATTTT
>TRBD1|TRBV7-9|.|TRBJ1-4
CASSRTGVGEKLFF
TGTGCCAGCAGCCGGACAGGGGTTGGTGAAAAACTGTTTTTT
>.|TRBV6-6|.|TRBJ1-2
CTSSPGGSYGYTF
TGTACCAGCAGCCCTGGGGGTAGCTATGGCTACACCTTC
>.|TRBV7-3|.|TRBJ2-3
CASSLTRGSTDTQYF
TGTGCCAGCAGCTTAACCAGGGGCAGCACAGATACGCAGTATTTT
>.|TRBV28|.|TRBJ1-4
CASSTRALNEKLFF
TGTGCCAGCAGTACCAGGGCCCTGAATGAAAAACTGTTTTTT
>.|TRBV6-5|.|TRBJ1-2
CASSTEASNYGYTF
TGTGCCAGCAGTACGGAGGCCTCTAACTATGGCTACACCTTC
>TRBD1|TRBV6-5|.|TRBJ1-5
CASRGQGSNQPQHF
TGTGCCAGCAGGGGACAGGGGAGCAATCAGCCCCAGCATTTT
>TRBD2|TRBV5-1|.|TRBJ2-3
CASSLGSGGRTDTQYF
TGCGCCAGCAGCTTGGGTAGCGGGGGTCGCACAGATACGCAGTATTTT
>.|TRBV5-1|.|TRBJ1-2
CASSLAAGLTF
TGCGCCAGCAGCTTGGCGGCAGGTTTAACCTTC
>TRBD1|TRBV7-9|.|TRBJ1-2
CASRRDRGTGGYTF
TGTGCCAGCAGGAGGGACAGGGGAACGGGCGGCTACACCTTC